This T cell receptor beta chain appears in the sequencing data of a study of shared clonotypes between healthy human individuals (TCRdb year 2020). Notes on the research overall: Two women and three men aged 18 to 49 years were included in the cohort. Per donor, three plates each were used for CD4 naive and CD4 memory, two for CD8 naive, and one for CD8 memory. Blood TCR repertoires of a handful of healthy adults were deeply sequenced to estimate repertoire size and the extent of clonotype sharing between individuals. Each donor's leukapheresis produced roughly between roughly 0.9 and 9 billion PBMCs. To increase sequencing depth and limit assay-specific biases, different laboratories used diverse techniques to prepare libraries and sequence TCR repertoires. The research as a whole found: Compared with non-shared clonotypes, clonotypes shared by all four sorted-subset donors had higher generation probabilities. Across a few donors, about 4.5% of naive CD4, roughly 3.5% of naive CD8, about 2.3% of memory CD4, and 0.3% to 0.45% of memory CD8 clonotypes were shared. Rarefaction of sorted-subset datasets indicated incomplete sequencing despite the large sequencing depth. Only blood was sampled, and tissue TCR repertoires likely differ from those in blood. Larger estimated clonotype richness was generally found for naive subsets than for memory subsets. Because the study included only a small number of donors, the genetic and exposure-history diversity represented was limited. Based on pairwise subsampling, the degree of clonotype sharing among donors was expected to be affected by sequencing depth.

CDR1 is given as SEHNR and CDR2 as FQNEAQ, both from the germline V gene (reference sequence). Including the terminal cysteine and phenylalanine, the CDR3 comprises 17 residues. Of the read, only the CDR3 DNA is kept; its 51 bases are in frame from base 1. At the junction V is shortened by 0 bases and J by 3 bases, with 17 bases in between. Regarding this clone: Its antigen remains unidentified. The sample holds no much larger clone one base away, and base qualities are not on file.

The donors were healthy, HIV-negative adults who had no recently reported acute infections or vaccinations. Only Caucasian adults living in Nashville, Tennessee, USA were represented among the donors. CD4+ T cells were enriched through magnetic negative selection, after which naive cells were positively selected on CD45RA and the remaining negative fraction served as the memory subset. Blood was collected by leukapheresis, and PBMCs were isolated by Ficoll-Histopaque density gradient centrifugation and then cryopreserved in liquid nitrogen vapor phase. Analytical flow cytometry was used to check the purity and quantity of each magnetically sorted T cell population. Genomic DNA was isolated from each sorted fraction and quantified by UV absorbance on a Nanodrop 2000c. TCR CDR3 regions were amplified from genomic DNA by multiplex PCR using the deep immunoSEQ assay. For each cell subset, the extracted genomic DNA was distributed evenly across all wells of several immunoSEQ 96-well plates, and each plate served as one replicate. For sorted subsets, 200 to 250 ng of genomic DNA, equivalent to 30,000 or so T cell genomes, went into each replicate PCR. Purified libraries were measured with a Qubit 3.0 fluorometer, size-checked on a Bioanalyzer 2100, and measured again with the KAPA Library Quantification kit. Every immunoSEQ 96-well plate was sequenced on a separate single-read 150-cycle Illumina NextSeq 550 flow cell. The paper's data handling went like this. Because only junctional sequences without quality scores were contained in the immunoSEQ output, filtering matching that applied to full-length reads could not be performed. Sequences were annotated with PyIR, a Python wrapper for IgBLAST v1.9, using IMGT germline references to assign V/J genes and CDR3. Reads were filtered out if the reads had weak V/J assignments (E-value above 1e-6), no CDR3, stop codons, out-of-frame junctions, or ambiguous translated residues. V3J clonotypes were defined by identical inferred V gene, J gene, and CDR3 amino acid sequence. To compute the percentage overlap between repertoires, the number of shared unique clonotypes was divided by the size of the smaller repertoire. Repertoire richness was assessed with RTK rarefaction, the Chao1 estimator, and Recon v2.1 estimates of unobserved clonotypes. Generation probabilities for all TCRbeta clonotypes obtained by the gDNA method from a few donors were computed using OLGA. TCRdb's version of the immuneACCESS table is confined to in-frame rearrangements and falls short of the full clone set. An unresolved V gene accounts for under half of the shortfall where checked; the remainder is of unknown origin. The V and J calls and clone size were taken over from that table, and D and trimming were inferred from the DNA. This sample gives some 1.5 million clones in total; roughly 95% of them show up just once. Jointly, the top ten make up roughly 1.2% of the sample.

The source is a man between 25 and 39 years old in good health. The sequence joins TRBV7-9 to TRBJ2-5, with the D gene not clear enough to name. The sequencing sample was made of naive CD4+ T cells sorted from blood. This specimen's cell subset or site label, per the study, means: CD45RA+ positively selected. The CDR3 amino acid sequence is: CASSLARNGPGKETQYF. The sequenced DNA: TGTGCCAGCAGCTTAGCGAGAAATGGACCAGGAAAAGAGACCCAGTACTTC.